Listed below are T cell receptor beta chains from one sample, sequenced in a study of shared clonotypes between healthy human individuals. Sequencing used immunoSEQ multiplex PCR; TCRdb keeps in-frame clones, though not all of them. The sample contains hundreds of thousands of clones, roughly four fifths of which appear only once. Sequencing used PBMCs. The receptor set was obtained from a woman in her thirties or forties in good health. Some clones in this sample may be carry-over from other donors' samples. Both conserved end residues are part of each CDR3. A D gene is named only where the DNA matches it firmly. Size values are once, few and many counts, or a class for expanded clones, and some rows have none.

CDR3nt	CDR3aa	d_gene	v_gene	j_gene	abundance
TGTGCCAGTAGTACGCAAACCTCGCACACTGAAGCTTTCTTT	CASSTQTSHTEAFF	-	TRBV19	TRBJ1-1	-
TGTGCCAGCAGTTATGGACAAAACAATGAGCAGTTCTTC	CASSYGQNNEQFF	-	TRBV6-5	TRBJ2-1	once
TGTGCCAGCAGCCCGGCCGGGACAGGGACCGAAAAACTGTTTTTT	CASSPAGTGTEKLFF	TRBD1	TRBV28	TRBJ1-4	-
TGCGCCAGCAGCCAAGATCTTGGGGAGTACGAGCAGTACTTC	CASSQDLGEYEQYF	-	TRBV4-3	TRBJ2-7	-
TGTGCCAGCAGTTATAGACGGACAGGCTCCTACGAGCAGTACTTC	CASSYRRTGSYEQYF	TRBD1	TRBV7-8	TRBJ2-7	-
TGTGCCAGCAGTGAAGCGGGACAGGCCTCCTTCTATGGCTACACCTTC	CASSEAGQASFYGYTF	TRBD1	TRBV6-1	TRBJ1-2	many
TGTGCCATCAGGGACAGGGGGCATGGCTACACCTTC	CAIRDRGHGYTF	TRBD1	TRBV10-3	TRBJ1-2	-
TGCAGCGTTGAACAGGGTATGAACACTGAAGCTTTCTTT	CSVEQGMNTEAFF	-	TRBV29-1	TRBJ1-1	-
TGCGCCAGCAGCCAAGCCCATCGGGACACATTCTACGAGCAGTACTTC	CASSQAHRDTFYEQYF	-	TRBV4-1	TRBJ2-7	-
TGTGCCAGCCTACGAGGCAGCCAGACCCAGTACTTC	CASLRGSQTQYF	-	TRBV2	TRBJ2-5	-
TGTGCCAGTAGTATACAAGGACTAGCGACCGGGGAGCTGTTTTTT	CASSIQGLATGELFF	TRBD2	TRBV19	TRBJ2-2	-
TGCGCCAGCAGCTTCGGGCGAGTTACAGGGGTGAACACCGGGGAGCTGTTTTTT	CASSFGRVTGVNTGELFF	TRBD1	TRBV5-1	TRBJ2-2	-
TGTGCCACCAGCAGAGATGGGGGGCTGGCCGGGGAGCTGTTTTTT	CATSRDGGLAGELFF	-	TRBV15	TRBJ2-2	-
TGTGCCAGCAGTTTGGACAGCTTGAACACTGAAGCTTTCTTT	CASSLDSLNTEAFF	-	TRBV6-1	TRBJ1-1	-
TGTGCCAGCAGTTTAGCGGCAGGGCCGAATTACTTC	CASSLAAGPNYF	-	TRBV28	TRBJ2-7	-
TGCAGCGTTCTCCGACTAGCGGACTCCTACGAGCAGTACTTC	CSVLRLADSYEQYF	TRBD2	TRBV29-1	TRBJ2-7	once
TGCGCCAGCAGCCATGGGCCGAAGACAGGGGTAAGGACAGATACGCAGTATTTT	CASSHGPKTGVRTDTQYF	TRBD1	TRBV4-1	TRBJ2-3	many
TGCGCCAGCAGCGTGCAGGGTTCAGATACGCAGTATTTT	CASSVQGSDTQYF	-	TRBV5-1	TRBJ2-3	-
TGTGCCAGCAGCTTACGGGGCGGGGCAGACTCTGGAAACACCATATATTTT	CASSLRGGADSGNTIYF	-	TRBV7-2	TRBJ1-3	many
TGTGCCAGCAGTGAGACAGGTTTCTTCGGCGAGCAGTACTTC	CASSETGFFGEQYF	-	TRBV6-1	TRBJ2-7	few
TGTGCCAGCAGCTTAGCGAGTAGCGGGAGCTTTGACATTCAGTACTTC	CASSLASSGSFDIQYF	TRBD2	TRBV7-2	TRBJ2-4	-
TGTGCCAGCAGTCGACGGGGTTTGAACACTGAAGCTTTCTTT	CASSRRGLNTEAFF	-	TRBV28	TRBJ1-1	-
TGTGCCTGGAACCCGACAGGAGTGTCTGCTGAAGCTTTCTTT	CAWNPTGVSAEAFF	-	TRBV30	TRBJ1-1	few
TGTGCCAGTAGTACCCTAAAACAGGGGGCAGACACTGAAGCTTTCTTT	CASSTLKQGADTEAFF	TRBD1	TRBV19	TRBJ1-1	few
TGTGCCAGCAGCTTAGACAGCCACAACACCGGGGAGCTGTTTTTT	CASSLDSHNTGELFF	-	TRBV9	TRBJ2-2	-
TGCGCCAGCAGCCCCAGCGGGCCTGGAAACACCATATATTTT	CASSPSGPGNTIYF	-	TRBV5-1	TRBJ1-3	-
TGTGCCAGCAGTGGGGGACAGGGAGACAATGAGCAGTTCTTC	CASSGGQGDNEQFF	TRBD1	TRBV2	TRBJ2-1	many
TGTGCCATCAGTGTTCCAGGGTCCTCCTACGAGCAGTACTTC	CAISVPGSSYEQYF	-	TRBV10-3	TRBJ2-7	-
TGCAGCGGGACAGTGCAAGAGACCCAGTACTTC	CSGTVQETQYF	TRBD1	TRBV20-1	TRBJ2-5	-
TGTGCCAGCAGCGTAGTCTCTAGCGGGAGGAGGTCCTACAATGAGCAGTTCTTC	CASSVVSSGRRSYNEQFF	TRBD2	TRBV9	TRBJ2-1	-
TGTGCCAGCAGCCGAGTGGGGACTAGCGGGAGGAGTAGGGATGAGCAGTTCTTC	CASSRVGTSGRSRDEQFF	TRBD2	TRBV4-2	TRBJ2-1	-
TGTGCCAGCAGTGAACGCTGGGACGGCGGGCAGTACTTC	CASSERWDGGQYF	-	TRBV6-1	TRBJ2-7	-
TGTGCCAGCAGTTTTATGGGACTACCAGGCGAGACCCAGTACTTC	CASSFMGLPGETQYF	TRBD2	TRBV28	TRBJ2-5	-
TGTGCCATCAGTGTAGGGGGGAACTATGGCTACACCTTC	CAISVGGNYGYTF	-	TRBV10-3	TRBJ1-2	-
TGTGCCAGCAGTTTAAGACCACCAAAAGGTGGCTACACCTTC	CASSLRPPKGGYTF	-	TRBV28	TRBJ1-2	-